This passage covers 21 T cell receptor beta chains from one sample sequenced in a study of Ad26.COV2.S vaccination and SARS-CoV-2 variants. The treatment is: about 20 received Ad26.COV2.S at low or high dose, single or two shots; roughly five received placebo; per-sample allocation not given. Samples analyzed were those drawn on day 63 after the first vaccine or placebo injection. Clones were read by immunoSEQ multiplex PCR, and TCRdb kept only the in-frame ones, dropping some. Altogether hundreds of thousands of clones are present, around 90% being singletons, with the ten largest covering roughly 1.5%. The source material was peripheral blood, sampled in a trial of Ad26.COV2.S vaccine versus placebo. These receptors came from a person between 18 and 60 years old who received the Ad26.COV2.S COVID-19 vaccine or a placebo.

DNA of the CDR3: TGCGCCAGCAGCTTGGTACAGGGTTATATCCACGAGCAGTACTTC. The encoded protein is CASSLVQGYIHEQYF. This rearrangement joins TRBV5-1 to TRBJ2-7; a possible D gene is TRBD1 (6 bases). V dropped 0 bases and J dropped 5 bases, with 15 bases sitting between them. In germline, CDR1 is SGHRS, CDR2 YFSETQ. The CDR3 runs to 15 residues.

The gene calls are TRBV7-2 and TRBJ1-5; D is ambiguous. V shed 3 bases and J shed 2 bases, with 8 bases lying between them. Germline V gives CDR1 SGHTA, CDR2 FQGNSA. This CDR3 is 14 amino acids long. The CDR3 region has the DNA TGTGCCAGCAGCTTTCAACTAGGCAATCAGCCCCAGCATTTT. It translates to CASSFQLGNQPQHF.

A remark on this clone: This sample also contains other DNA sequences that code for the same CDR3. This rearrangement joins TRBV11-2 to TRBJ1-5; D gene unclear. Looked up from germline, CDR1 is SGHAT and CDR2 is FQNNGV. V was pared by 5 bases and J by 0 bases, with 5 bases between. The CDR3 covers 13 residues. CDR3 in DNA: TGTGCCAGCAGCACATATAGCAATCAGCCCCAGCATTTT. Protein: CASSTYSNQPQHF.

The genes are TRBV7-3 and TRBJ1-1, with 8 positions matching TRBD1. CDR1 is SGHTA, CDR2 FQGTGA, per germline. The CDR3 loop spans 14 amino acids. V trimming: 6 bases; J trimming: 1 base; junction bases outside the gene matches: 4. The CDR3 DNA is TGTGCCAGCAGTTCGGGGACAGGGAACACTGAAGCTTTCTTT. It translates to CASSSGTGNTEAFF.

The CDR3 bases are TGTGCCAGCAGCCATTCCGCTGGGGGTAATTCACCCCTCCACTTT. The encoded protein is CASSHSAGGNSPLHF. The chain carries TRBV3-1 (or the pseudogene TRBV3-2) and TRBJ1-6, with a tentative D call TRBD1 (5 bases). V lost 3 bases, J lost 6 bases, and 12 bases lay in between. The CDR3 length is 15 residues. Germline V CDR1 and CDR2: LGHDT, YNNKEL (reference sequence).

CDR3 DNA: TGTGCCAGCAGACCACCTGGGACAGCCAGAGGCTACACCTTC. Protein product: CASRPPGTARGYTF. This chain links TRBV27 with TRBJ1-2, with TRBD1 identical over 7 bases. The CDR3 is made up of 14 amino acids. V shed 6 bases, J shed 8 bases, and the junction held 12 bases outside the gene matches. CDR1 is MNHEY, CDR2 SMNVEV, per germline (reference sequence).

The V and J genes are TRBV5-1 and TRBJ2-7, with 10 nucleotides matching TRBD1. With V trimmed by 3 bases and J by 3 bases, 3 bases remained unmatched. CDR3 length: 14 residues. In germline, CDR1 is SGHRS, CDR2 YFSETQ. The CDR3 loop is CASSSRTGGYEQYF. The CDR3 coding sequence is TGCGCCAGCAGCTCTCGGACAGGGGGCTACGAGCAGTACTTC.

In its sample, this clone was seen a few times. The gene calls are TRBV27 and TRBJ1-6; 7 bases agree with TRBD1. The V and J ends lost 1 base and 17 bases, in that order; junction bases with no gene match: 8. There are 13 residues in the CDR3. The germline gives CDR1 MNHEY, CDR2 SMNVEV (reference sequence). The CDR3 spells CASSLYEGAKIHF. The CDR3 DNA sequence: TGTGCCAGCAGTTTATACGAGGGGGCAAAGATCCACTTT.

The rearrangement links TRBV5-6 to TRBJ2-6; D not certain. The CDR3 extends over 14 amino acids. Trimming took 4 bases from V and 0 from J, leaving 5 bases between them. Germline V gene lookup returns CDR1 SGHDT and CDR2 YYEEEE. DNA of the CDR3: TGTGCCAGCAGCCTGCACTCTGGGGCCAACGTCCTGACTTTC. This gives the protein CASSLHSGANVLTF.

This chain links TRBV10-3 with TRBJ2-1, with 7 bases lining up with TRBD2. CDR1 and CDR2 (germline): ENHRY, SYGVKD. V was pared by 3 bases and J by 9 bases, with 11 bases of the junction left unmatched. The CDR3 has 15 residues. The CDR3 spells CAISDSSGTTSEQFF. For the CDR3, the DNA is TGTGCCATCAGTGATTCAAGCGGGACTACAAGTGAGCAGTTCTTC.

This sequence joins TRBV14 and TRBJ1-2, with a possible D match to TRBD1 (6 bases). CDR1 SGHDN and CDR2 FVKESK come from the germline V gene. Trimming took off 3 bases at V and 3 bases at J, with 14 bases between the two ends. The CDR3 runs 15 residues. CDR3 DNA sequence: TGTGCCAGCAGCCACGGACAGCACCTTTACTATGGCTACACCTTC. As protein: CASSHGQHLYYGYTF.

The chain employs TRBV18 and TRBJ1-6, with 7 positions matching TRBD1. This CDR3 is built from 16 residues. Trimming at V came to 3 bases and at J to 7 bases, leaving 9 bases not matched to a gene. Looked up from germline, CDR1 is KGHSH and CDR2 is LQKENI. The CDR3 sequence: CASSPQGQSPNSPLHF. The CDR3 nucleotides are TGTGCCAGCTCACCGCAGGGACAGAGCCCGAATTCACCCCTCCACTTT.

The V call is TRBV10-3, the J call TRBJ1-2; D is perhaps TRBD1 (5 bases). The CDR3 is 13 residues long. V was clipped by 1 base and J by 6 bases, with 9 bases between them. Germline V gene data show CDR1 as ENHRY and CDR2 as SYGVKD. The CDR3, as DNA: TGTGCCATCAGTGAGTGGGGGGGAGATGGCTACACCTTC. Protein: CAISEWGGDGYTF.

This clone was seen a handful of times. The chain joins TRBV18 to TRBJ2-7; TRBD2 might be the D (6 bases). The CDR3 has 14 amino acids. The V end lost 0 bases, the J end lost 0 bases, and 6 bases lay between the germline ends. Germline CDR1 is KGHSH and CDR2 is LQKENI. CDR3 protein: CASSPPGGSYEQYF. The CDR3 nucleotides are TGTGCCAGCTCACCACCGGGGGGCTCCTACGAGCAGTACTTC.

The J gene is TRBJ1-5, the V gene TRBV4-2, with D unresolved. From germline, CDR1 is LGHNA and CDR2 YNFKEQ. The V end was cut by 1 base, the J end by 4 bases, with 14 bases between. This CDR3 has 16 amino acids. CDR3 DNA sequence: TGTGCCAGCAGCCAAGCGGGTACGACGGGGAATCAGCCCCAGCATTTT. It yields the protein CASSQAGTTGNQPQHF.

The chain joins TRBV4-2 to TRBJ1-3; D is perhaps TRBD1 (6 bases). From germline, CDR1 is LGHNA and CDR2 YNFKEQ. The CDR3 is 15 residues long. Trimming left V 4 bases short and J 0 bases short, with 10 bases between. The CDR3 region has the DNA TGTGCCAGCAGCCTAGACAGGCTCTCTGGAAACACCATATATTTT. Amino acids: CASSLDRLSGNTIYF.

The CDR3 loop is CASSGLYEQYF. For the CDR3, the DNA is TGTGCCAGCAGCGGGCTTTACGAGCAGTACTTC. The rearrangement links TRBV2 to TRBJ2-7, with D hard to call. The CDR3 covers 11 residues. V was shortened by 6 bases and J by 4 bases, with 7 bases between the two germline ends. Germline V lookup: CDR1 SNHLY, CDR2 FYNNEI.

The count of this clone is one. V and J are TRBV6-5 and TRBJ1-1; 7 bases line up with TRBD1. Trimming cost V 6 bases and J 7 bases; bases outside gene matches: 5. Germline CDR1 MNHEY, CDR2 SVGAGI. The CDR3 extends over 12 amino acids. The CDR3 region is CASSIQGHEAFF. CDR3 nucleotides: TGTGCCAGCAGCATACAGGGGCATGAAGCTTTCTTT.

V gene TRBV7-2 combines with J gene TRBJ2-7; 9 bases match TRBD1. The J segment lost 2 bases and the V segment lost 4 bases, leaving 6 bases of the junction unmatched. Germline CDR1 and CDR2: SGHTA and FQGNSA. This CDR3 is built from 15 residues. As DNA, the CDR3 is TGTGCCAGCAGCTCCTCGAGACAGGGGGCCTACGAGCAGTACTTC. This gives the protein CASSSSRQGAYEQYF.

The chain carries TRBV6-5 and TRBJ2-1, with 11 bases that match TRBD2. The germline V gene has CDR1 MNHEY and CDR2 SVGAGI. CDR3 length equals 15 residues. Losses at the gene ends were 0 bases for V and 10 bases for J; bases not matched to a gene: 5. The CDR3 DNA reads as TGTGCCAGCAGTTACTCTAGCGGGAGGGCCATAGAGCAGTTCTTC. Translation: CASSYSSGRAIEQFF.

CDR3 sequence (DNA): TGCGCCAGCAGCCTACTCGCCGGGGGGAGGGCGGACAATCAGCCCCAGCATTTT. Protein: CASSLLAGGRADNQPQHF. The rearrangement uses TRBV4-1 and TRBJ1-5; D is possibly TRBD1 (5 bases). Germline CDR1 reads MGHRA; CDR2 reads YSYEKL. The CDR3 has 18 amino acids. The ends were cut back, 4 bases at V and 3 bases at J, with 22 bases in the middle.